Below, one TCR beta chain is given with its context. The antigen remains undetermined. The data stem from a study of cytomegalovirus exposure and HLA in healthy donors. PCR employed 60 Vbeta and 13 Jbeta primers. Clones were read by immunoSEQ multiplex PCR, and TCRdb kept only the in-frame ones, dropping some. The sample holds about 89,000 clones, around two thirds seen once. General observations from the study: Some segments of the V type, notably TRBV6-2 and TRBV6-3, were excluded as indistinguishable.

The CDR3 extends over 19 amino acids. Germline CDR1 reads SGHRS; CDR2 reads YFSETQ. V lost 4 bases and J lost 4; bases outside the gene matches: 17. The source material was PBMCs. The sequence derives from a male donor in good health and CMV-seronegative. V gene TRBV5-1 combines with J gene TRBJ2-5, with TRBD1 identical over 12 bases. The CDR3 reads CASSLRPGTGGAAVETQYF. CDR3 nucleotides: TGCGCCAGCAGCCTACGTCCCGGGACAGGGGGCGCGGCGGTAGAGACCCAGTACTTC.